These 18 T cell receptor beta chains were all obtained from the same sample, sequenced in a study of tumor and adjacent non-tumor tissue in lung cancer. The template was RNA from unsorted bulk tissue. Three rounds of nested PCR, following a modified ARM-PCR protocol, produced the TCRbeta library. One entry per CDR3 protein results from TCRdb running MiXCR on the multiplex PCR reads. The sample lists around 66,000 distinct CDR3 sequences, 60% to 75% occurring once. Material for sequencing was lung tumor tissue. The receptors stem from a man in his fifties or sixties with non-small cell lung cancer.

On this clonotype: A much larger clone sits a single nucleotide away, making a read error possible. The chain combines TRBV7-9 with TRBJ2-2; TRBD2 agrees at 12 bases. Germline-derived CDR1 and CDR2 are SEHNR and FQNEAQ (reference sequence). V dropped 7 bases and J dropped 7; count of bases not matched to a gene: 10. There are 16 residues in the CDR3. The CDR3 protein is CASIPPSGRAGGELFF. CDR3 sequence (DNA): TGTGCCAGCATCCCGCCTAGCGGGAGGGCCGGCGGGGAGCTGTTTTTT.

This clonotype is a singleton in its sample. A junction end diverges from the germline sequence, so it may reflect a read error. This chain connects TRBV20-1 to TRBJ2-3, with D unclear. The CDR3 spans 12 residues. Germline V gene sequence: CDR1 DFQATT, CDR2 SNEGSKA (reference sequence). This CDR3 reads CNARKMGDTQYF. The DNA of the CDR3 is TGCAATGCTAGAAAAATGGGGGATACGCAGTATTTT.

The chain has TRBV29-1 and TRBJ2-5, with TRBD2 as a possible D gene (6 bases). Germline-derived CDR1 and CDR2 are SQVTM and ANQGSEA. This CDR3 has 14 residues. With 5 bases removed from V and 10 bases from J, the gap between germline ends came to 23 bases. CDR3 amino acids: CSVYRRDLGWDQYF. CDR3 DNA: TGCAGCGTTTACCGACGGGACTTAGGATGGGACCAGTACTTC.

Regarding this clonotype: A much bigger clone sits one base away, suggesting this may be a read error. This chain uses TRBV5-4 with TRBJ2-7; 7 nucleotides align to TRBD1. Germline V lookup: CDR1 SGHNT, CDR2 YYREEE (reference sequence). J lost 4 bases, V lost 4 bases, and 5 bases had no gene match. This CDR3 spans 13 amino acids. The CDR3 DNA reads TGTGCCAGCAGCCCGGACAGGCTTTACGAGCAGTACTTC. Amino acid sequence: CASSPDRLYEQYF.

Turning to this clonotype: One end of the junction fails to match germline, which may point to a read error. CDR3 nucleotide sequence: TGCGCCAGCAGTTACGGAGTGGTTAGGAATGAGCAGTACTTC. Translated: CASSYGVVRNEQYF. The chain has TRBV6-6 and TRBJ2-7; D is uncertain. This CDR3 has 14 amino acids. Germline V lookup: CDR1 MNHNY, CDR2 SVGAGI (reference sequence).

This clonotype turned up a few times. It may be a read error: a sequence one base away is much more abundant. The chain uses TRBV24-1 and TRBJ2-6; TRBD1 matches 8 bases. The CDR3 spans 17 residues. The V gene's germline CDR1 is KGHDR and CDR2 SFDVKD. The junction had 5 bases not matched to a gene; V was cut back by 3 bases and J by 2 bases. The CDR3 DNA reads TGTGCCACCAGTGATCGGACAGGGTTTGCTGGGGCCAACGTCCTGACTTTC. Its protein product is CATSDRTGFAGANVLTF.

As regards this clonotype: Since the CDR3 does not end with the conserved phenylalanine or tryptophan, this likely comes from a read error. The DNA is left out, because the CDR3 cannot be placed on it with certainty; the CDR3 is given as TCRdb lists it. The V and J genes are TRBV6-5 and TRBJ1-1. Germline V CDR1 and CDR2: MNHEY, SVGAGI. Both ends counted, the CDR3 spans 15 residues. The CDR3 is CASSYSRRSGTEALV.

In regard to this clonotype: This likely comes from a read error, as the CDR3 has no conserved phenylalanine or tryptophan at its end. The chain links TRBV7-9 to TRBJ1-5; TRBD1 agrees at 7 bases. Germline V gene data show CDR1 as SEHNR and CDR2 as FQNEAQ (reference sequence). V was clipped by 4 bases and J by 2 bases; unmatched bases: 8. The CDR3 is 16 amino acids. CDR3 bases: TGTGCCAGCAGCTCGACAGGGTTTGAAGGCAATCAGCCCCAGCATTGT. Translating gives CASSSTGFEGNQPQHC.

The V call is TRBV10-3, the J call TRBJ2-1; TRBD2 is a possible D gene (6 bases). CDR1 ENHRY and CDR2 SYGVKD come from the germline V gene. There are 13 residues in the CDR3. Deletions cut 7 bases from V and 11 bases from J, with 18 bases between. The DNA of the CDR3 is TGTGCCATCAATGCGGGAATGGCGGGTAAGCAGTTCTTC. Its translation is CAINAGMAGKQFF.

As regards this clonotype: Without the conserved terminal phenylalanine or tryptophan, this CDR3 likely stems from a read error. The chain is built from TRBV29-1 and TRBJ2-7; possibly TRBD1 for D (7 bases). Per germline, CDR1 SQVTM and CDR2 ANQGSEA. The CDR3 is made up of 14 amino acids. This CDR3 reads CSVAGQQRKYEQYL. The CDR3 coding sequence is TGCAGTGTTGCGGGACAGCAGCGCAAGTACGAGCAGTACTTA.

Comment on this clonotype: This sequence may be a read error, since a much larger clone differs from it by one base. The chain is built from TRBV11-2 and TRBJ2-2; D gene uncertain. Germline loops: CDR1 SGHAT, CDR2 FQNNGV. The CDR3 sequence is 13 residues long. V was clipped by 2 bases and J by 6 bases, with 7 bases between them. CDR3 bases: TGTGCCAGCAGCTTATACAAGTCCGGGGAGCTGTTTTTT. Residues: CASSLYKSGELFF.

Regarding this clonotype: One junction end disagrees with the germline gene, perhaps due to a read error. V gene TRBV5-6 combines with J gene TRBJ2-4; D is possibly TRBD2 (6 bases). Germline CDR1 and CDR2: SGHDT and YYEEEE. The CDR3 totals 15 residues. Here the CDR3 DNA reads TGTGCCAGCAACTTGGGGCAGGGAGGCTTAAGCATTCAGTACTTC. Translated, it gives CASNLGQGGLSIQYF.

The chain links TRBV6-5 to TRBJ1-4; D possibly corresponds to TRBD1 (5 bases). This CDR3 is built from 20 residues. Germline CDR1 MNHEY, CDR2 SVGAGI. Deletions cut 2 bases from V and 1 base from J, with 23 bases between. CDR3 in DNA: TGTGCCAGCAGTTACAGTCCCCGGGCCGAGGGGCTTAGAACTAATGAAAAACTGTTTTTT. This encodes CASSYSPRAEGLRTNEKLFF.

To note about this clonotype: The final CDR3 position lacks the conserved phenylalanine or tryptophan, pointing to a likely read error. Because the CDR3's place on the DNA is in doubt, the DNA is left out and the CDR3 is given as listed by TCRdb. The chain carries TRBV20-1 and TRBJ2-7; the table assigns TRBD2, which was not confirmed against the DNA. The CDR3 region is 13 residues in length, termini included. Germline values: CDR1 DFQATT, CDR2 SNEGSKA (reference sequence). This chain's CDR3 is CSGLAENSYEHCY.

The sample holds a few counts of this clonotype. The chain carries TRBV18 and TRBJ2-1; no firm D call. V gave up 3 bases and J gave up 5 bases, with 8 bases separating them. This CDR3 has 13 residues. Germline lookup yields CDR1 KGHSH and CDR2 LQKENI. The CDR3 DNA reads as TGTGCCAGCTCACCCGGAAGCAACAATGAGCAGTTCTTC. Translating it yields CASSPGSNNEQFF.

The CDR3 coding sequence is TGTGCCATCAGTGGCGAAGTAGGCAAAGAAGAGACCCAGTACTTC. Its translation is CAISGEVGKEETQYF. V and J are TRBV10-3 and TRBJ2-5; D is ambiguous. Trimming cost V 4 bases and J 3 bases, with 15 bases left between them. This CDR3 spans 15 amino acids. Germline CDR1 reads ENHRY; CDR2 reads SYGVKD.

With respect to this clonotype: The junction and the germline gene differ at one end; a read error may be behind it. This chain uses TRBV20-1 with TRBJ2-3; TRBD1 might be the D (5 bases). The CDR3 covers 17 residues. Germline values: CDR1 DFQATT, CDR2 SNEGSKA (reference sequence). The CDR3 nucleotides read TGCAGTGCCAACGATAGGGGCGGCGGAAGAAACCGGTATACGCAATATTTT. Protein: CSANDRGGGRNRYTQYF.

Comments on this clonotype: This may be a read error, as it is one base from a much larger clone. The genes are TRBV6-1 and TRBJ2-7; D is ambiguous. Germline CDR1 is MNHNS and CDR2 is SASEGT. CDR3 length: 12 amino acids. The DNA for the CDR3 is TGTGACAGCAACGGCGACTCCTACGAGCAGTACTTC. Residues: CDSNGDSYEQYF.